This T cell receptor (beta chain) was sequenced during a study of regulatory T cells in long-lasting Graves disease. The CDR3 runs 18 residues. Deletions cut 8 bases from V and 1 base from J, with 26 bases between. From germline, CDR1 is WSHSY and CDR2 SAAADI. Arm-PCR with iRepertoire HTBI primers amplified the CDR3 regions for these TCR beta libraries. In TCRdb, the multiplex PCR reads were re-called with MiXCR into one record per CDR3 protein. The sample lists more than 400,000 distinct CDR3 sequences, about a sixth seen once, with 10% to 15% in the top ten. Indicated time point: newly diagnosed GD, antithyroid drugs for less than 3 months. RNA extracted from PBMCs served as the sequencing template. This same sample was also taken into another study, of T cells in Graves' hyperthyroidism and ophthalmopathy.

The genes are TRBV10-2 and TRBJ1-1, with D tentatively TRBD1 (6 bases). This clonotype originated in a middle-aged man with Graves disease. The specimen was peripheral blood mononuclear cells (PBMCs), collected at new diagnosis, from a patient treated with antithyroid drugs. CDR3 nucleotides: TGCGCCAGCGGTCGCGATCCGTATGGTGGGGGCTGGAACACTGAAGCTTTCTTT. Its translation is CASGRDPYGGGWNTEAFF.